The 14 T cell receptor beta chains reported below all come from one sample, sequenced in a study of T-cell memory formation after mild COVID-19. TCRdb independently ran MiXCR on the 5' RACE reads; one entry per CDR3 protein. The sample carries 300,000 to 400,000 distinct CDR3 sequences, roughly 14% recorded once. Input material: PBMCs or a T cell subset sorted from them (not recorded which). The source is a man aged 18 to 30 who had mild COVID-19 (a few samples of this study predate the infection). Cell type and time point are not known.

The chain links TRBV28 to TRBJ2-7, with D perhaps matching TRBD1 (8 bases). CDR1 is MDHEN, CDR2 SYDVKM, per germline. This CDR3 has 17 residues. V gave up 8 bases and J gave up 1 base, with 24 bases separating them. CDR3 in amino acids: CASGAGDGDRLSYEQYV. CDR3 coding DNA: TGTGCCAGCGGGGCGGGGGACGGGGACAGGCTATCCTACGAGCAGTACGTC.

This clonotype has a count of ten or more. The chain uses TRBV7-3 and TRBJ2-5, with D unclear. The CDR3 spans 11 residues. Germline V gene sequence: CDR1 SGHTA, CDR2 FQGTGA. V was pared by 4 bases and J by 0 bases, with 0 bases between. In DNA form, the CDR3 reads TGTGCCAGCAGCTACCAAGAGACCCAGTACTTC. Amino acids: CASSYQETQYF.

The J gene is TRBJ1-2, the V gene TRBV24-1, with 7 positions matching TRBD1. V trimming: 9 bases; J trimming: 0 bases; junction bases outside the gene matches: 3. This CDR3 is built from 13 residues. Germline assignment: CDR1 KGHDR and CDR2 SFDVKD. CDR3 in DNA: TGTGCCACCCGGGACAGCACTAACTATGGCTACACCTTC. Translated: CATRDSTNYGYTF.

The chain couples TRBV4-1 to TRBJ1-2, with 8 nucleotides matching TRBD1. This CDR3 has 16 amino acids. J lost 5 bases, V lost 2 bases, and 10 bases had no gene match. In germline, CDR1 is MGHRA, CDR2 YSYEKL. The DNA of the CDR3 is TGCGCCAGCAGCCAACTTACGACAGGGGCAAAGTATGGCTACACCTTC. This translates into CASSQLTTGAKYGYTF.

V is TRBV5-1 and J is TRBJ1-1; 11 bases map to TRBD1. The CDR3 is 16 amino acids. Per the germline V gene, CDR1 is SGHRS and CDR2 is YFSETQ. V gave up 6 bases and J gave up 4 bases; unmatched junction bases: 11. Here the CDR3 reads CASTDLPGTGGTEAFF. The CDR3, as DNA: TGCGCCAGCACCGATCTGCCCGGGACAGGGGGCACTGAAGCTTTCTTT.

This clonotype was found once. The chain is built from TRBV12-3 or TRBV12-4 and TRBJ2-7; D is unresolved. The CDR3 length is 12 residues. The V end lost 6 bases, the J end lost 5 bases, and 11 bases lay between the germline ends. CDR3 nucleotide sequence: TGTGCCAGCAGCCCCAAAGGTAACGAGCAGTACTTC. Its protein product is CASSPKGNEQYF.

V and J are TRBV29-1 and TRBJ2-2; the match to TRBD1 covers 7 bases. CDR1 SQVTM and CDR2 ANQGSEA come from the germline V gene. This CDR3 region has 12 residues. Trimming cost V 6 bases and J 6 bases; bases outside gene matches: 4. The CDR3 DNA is TGCAGCGTGTTACAGGGGCCCGGGGAGCTGTTTTTT. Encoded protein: CSVLQGPGELFF.

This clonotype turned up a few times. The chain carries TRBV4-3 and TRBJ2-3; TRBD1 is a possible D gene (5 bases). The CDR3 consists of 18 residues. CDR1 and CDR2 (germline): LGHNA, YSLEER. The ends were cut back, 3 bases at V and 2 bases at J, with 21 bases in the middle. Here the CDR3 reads CASSQANVGGALTDTQYF. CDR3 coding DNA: TGCGCCAGCAGCCAGGCGAATGTCGGTGGGGCCCTCACAGATACGCAGTATTTT.

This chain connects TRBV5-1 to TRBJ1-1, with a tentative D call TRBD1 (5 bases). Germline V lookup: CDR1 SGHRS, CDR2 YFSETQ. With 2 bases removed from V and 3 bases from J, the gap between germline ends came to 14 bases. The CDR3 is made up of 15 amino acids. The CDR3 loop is CASSLEERGYTEAFF. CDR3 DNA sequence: TGCGCCAGCAGCTTAGAAGAACGGGGCTACACTGAAGCTTTCTTT. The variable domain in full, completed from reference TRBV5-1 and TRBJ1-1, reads KAGVTQTPRYLIKTRGQQVTLSCSPISGHRSVSWYQQTPGQGLQFLFEYFSETQRNKGNFPGRFSGRQFSNSRSEMNVSTLELGDSALYLCASSLEERGYTEAFFGQGTRLTVV.

The CDR3 coding sequence is TGCGCCAGCAGATCCGAACCGGCGGGCAATCAGCCCCAGCATTTT. Encoded protein: CASRSEPAGNQPQHF. The chain recombines TRBV5-1 with TRBJ1-5, with no clear D. With 5 bases removed from V and 2 bases from J, the gap between germline ends came to 14 bases. The CDR3 contains 15 residues. Germline CDR1 and CDR2: SGHRS and YFSETQ.

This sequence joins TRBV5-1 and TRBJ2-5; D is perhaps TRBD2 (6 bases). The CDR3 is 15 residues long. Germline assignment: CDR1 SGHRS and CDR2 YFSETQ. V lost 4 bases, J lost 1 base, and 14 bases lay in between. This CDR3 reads CASSRNLGLQETQYF. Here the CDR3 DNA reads TGCGCCAGCAGCCGTAACCTGGGACTCCAAGAGACCCAGTACTTC.

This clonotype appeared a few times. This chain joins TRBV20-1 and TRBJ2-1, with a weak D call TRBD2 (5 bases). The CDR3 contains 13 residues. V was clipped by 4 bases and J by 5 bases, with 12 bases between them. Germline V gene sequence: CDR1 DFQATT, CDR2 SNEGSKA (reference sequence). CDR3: CSATGRADNEQFF. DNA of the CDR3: TGCAGTGCTACGGGAAGGGCCGACAATGAGCAGTTCTTC.

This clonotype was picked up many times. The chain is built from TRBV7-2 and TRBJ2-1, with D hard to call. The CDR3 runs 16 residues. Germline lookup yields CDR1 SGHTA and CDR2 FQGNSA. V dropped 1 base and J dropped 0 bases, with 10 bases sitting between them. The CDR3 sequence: CASSLDASFSYNEQFF. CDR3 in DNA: TGTGCCAGCAGCTTAGACGCCTCCTTCTCCTACAATGAGCAGTTCTTC. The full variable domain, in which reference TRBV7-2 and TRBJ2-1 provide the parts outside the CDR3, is GAGVSQSPSNKVTEKGKDVELRCDPISGHTALYWYRQSLGQGLEFLIYFQGNSAPDKSGLPSDRFSAERTGGSVSTLTIQRTQQEDSAVYLCASSLDASFSYNEQFFGPGTRLTVL.

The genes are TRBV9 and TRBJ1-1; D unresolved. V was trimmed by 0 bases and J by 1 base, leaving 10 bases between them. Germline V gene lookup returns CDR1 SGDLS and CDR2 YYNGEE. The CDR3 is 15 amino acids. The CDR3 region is CASSVGWAGNTEAFF. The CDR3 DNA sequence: TGTGCCAGCAGCGTAGGCTGGGCGGGGAACACTGAAGCTTTCTTT.